The table lists the clone carrying this TCR beta chain with a few counts. The source of the sample is a study of patients and donors after allogeneic stem cell transplantation. CDR1 and CDR2 (germline): DFQATT, SNEGSKA (reference sequence). This CDR3 has 15 amino acids. The V end lost 3 bases, the J end lost 6 bases, and 17 bases lay between the germline ends. Each CDR3 protein is one row after TCRdb ran MiXCR on the RT-PCR reads. The sample includes about 150,000 distinct CDR3 sequences, about a quarter of them seen just once. The sample taken for sequencing was blood, either unsorted or a sorted T cell fraction (not recorded which). This receptor was identified in a human donor who was either an allogeneic HSCT recipient or a stem cell or donor lymphocyte infusion donor (not recorded which). It is not recorded whose cells these are; they may come from a transplant donor. The V call is TRBV20-1, the J call TRBJ1-4; D perhaps matches TRBD1 (5 bases). This CDR3 reads CSASQGFNFDEKLFF. The CDR3 DNA reads as TGCAGTGCTAGTCAGGGTTTTAATTTTGATGAAAAACTGTTTTTT.